Listed below are T cell receptor beta chains from one sample, sequenced in a study of T cells in Graves' hyperthyroidism and ophthalmopathy. Via MiXCR, TCRdb re-called the multiplex PCR reads, giving one row per CDR3 protein. Found here are over 350,000 distinct CDR3 sequences, about 14% of them singletons; the top ten hold 28%. The specimen was blood. These receptors were taken from a man aged 45 to 65 with Graves' ophthalmopathy. CDR3s include the opening cysteine and the closing phenylalanine or tryptophan. The D gene is left open where the match is weak. Where a row states a size, it is once, few, many or the class of an expanded clone; other rows omit it.

len,j_gene,abundance,d_gene,v_gene,CDR3nt,CDR3aa
15,TRBJ2-1,many,.,TRBV20-1,TGCAGTGCCCCCCTACTACTCCGTAACCTCAATGAGCAGTTCTTC,CSAPLLLRNLNEQFF
16,TRBJ2-5,many,TRBD1,TRBV11-2,TGTGCCAGCAGCCTAACCGGGACAGGACTTCAAGAGACCCAGTACTTC,CASSLTGTGLQETQYF
16,TRBJ1-2,many,.,TRBV24-1,TGTGCCACCAGTGAGTGGACAGTGACGGGCCCTAACGGCTACACCTTC,CATSEWTVTGPNGYTF
14,TRBJ1-2,.,.,TRBV15,TGTGCCACCAGCAGAGACCTAGCTAACTATGGCTACACCTTC,CATSRDLANYGYTF
19,TRBJ2-7,many,TRBD1,TRBV5-1,TGCGCCAGCAGCTTAAACAGACCACGACAGGGCGGTTTATCCTACGAGCAGTACTTC,CASSLNRPRQGGLSYEQYF
12,TRBJ2-4,many,TRBD1,TRBV29-1,TGCAGCGTTGCAGGGGGATTAAACATTCAGTACTTC,CSVAGGLNIQYF
15,TRBJ2-5,many,.,TRBV27,TGTGCCAGCAGTCCCCAGGTATTCCAGCCTGGGTCCCAGTACTTC,CASSPQVFQPGSQYF
17,TRBJ2-7,many,TRBD2,TRBV11-2,TGTGCCAGCAGCTTAGAAGGTAGCGGGAGGGCAAAACGCGAGCAGTACTTC,CASSLEGSGRAKREQYF
14,TRBJ2-1,few,.,TRBV12-3/TRBV12-4,TGTGCCAGCAGTTTAACTCTCTACGGGGTTGAGCAGTTCTTC,CASSLTLYGVEQFF
15,TRBJ2-1,many,.,TRBV11-2,TGTGCCAGCAGCTCCACCCTGGGGGTTTACAATGAGCAGTTCTTC,CASSSTLGVYNEQFF
13,TRBJ2-1,many,.,TRBV18,TGTGCCAGCTCACCACCGAGGGCGGGTGAGCAGTTCTTC,CASSPPRAGEQFF
16,TRBJ1-4,few,.,TRBV20-1,TGCAGTGCTAGAGATCGTTGGGAGACAACTAATGAAAAACTGTTTTTT,CSARDRWETTNEKLFF
15,TRBJ1-5,.,TRBD1,TRBV7-9,TGTGCCAGCAGCTTAGCGGGACAGGGTGGTAAGCCCCAGCATTTT,CASSLAGQGGKPQHF
17,TRBJ2-5,few,TRBD2,TRBV9,TGTGCCAGCAGTAAATGGGGGACTACAAGGGGCCAAGAGACCCAGTACTTC,CASSKWGTTRGQETQYF
13,TRBJ2-5,.,TRBD1,TRBV6-1,TGTGCCAGCAAGCGACAGGGGGAAGAGACCCAGTACTTC,CASKRQGEETQYF
17,TRBJ2-5,many,TRBD2,TRBV11-2,TGTGCCAGCAGCGGGGGACTAGCGGGAGAAACCGGAGAGACCCAGTACTTC,CASSGGLAGETGETQYF
15,TRBJ2-1,many,TRBD1,TRBV28,TGTGCCACCAGGGGACAGGGGATGGGGTTCGATGAGCAGTTCTTC,CATRGQGMGFDEQFF
15,TRBJ2-1,many,TRBD2,TRBV7-2,TGTGCCAGCAGGGTTACCGGGACTAGGCCCAATGAGCAGTTCTTC,CASRVTGTRPNEQFF
17,TRBJ1-2,many,.,TRBV5-1,TGCGCCAGCAGCTCGACCGGACAGCGGACGCTTAACTATGGCTACACCTTC,CASSSTGQRTLNYGYTF
13,TRBJ2-2,few,.,TRBV15,TGTGCCACCAGCCGTCAGGGAACCGGGGAGCTGTTTTTT,CATSRQGTGELFF
14,TRBJ2-7,few,TRBD2,TRBV7-3,TGTGCCAGCAGCGGGGAGGGAGGGATTGACGAGCAGTACTTC,CASSGEGGIDEQYF
13,TRBJ1-1,many,TRBD1,TRBV30,TGTGCCGGTAGGACAGGGAAGAACACTGAAGCTTTCTTT,CAGRTGKNTEAFF
14,TRBJ2-2,many,.,TRBV5-4,TGTGCCAGCTCAGGGCAGAGGAACACCGGGGAGCTGTTTTTT,CASSGQRNTGELFF
15,TRBJ2-3,many,.,TRBV5-1,TGCGCCAGCAGCTTATTGGCGGGCCTCACAGATACGCAGTATTTT,CASSLLAGLTDTQYF
18,TRBJ2-1,many,TRBD2,TRBV6-1,TGTGCCAGCAGTGAAAGATGGACTAGCGGAAGGTTATACAATGAGCAGTTCTTC,CASSERWTSGRLYNEQFF
16,TRBJ2-7,many,TRBD1,TRBV2,TGTGCCAGCACGGCGGGACAGGGAAGAGGGTCCTACGAGCAGTACTTC,CASTAGQGRGSYEQYF
14,TRBJ1-1,many,.,TRBV2,TGTGCCACTTCGGGGGGGGGGCGTAACACTGAAGCTTTCTTT,CATSGGGRNTEAFF
13,TRBJ1-5,many,.,TRBV3-1,TGTGCCAGCAGCCAGGCGCCCCCCGGGCCCCAGCATTTT,CASSQAPPGPQHF
17,TRBJ2-4,.,.,TRBV9,TGTGCCAGCAGCGAGCTGGTGGACGGACTAGCCAAAAACATTCAGTACTTC,CASSELVDGLAKNIQYF